Shown below are 28 T cell receptor beta chains from a single sample sequenced in a study of OX40 agonist ivuxolimab in advanced cancers. The data were produced by immunoSEQ multiplex PCR, yet TCRdb's version contains in-frame clones alone and is incomplete. The sample holds approximately 72,000 clones; 70% to 85% are singletons and the top ten take under 2%. The sequencing here drew on CD4+ or CD8+ T cells sorted from blood, taken in a trial of the OX40 agonist ivuxolimab. These TCRs come from an adult with an advanced solid tumor such as melanoma, head and neck, liver or kidney cancer.

The chain uses TRBV19 and TRBJ2-7; D unclear. CDR1 and CDR2 from the germline V gene are LNHDA and SQIVND (reference sequence). Trimming took off 6 bases at V and 0 bases at J, with 12 bases between the two ends. This CDR3 has 14 residues. The CDR3 sequence is CASSPGLRSYEQYF. The CDR3 DNA is TGTGCCAGTAGCCCCGGGCTCCGCTCCTACGAGCAGTACTTC.

The CDR3 sequence is CASSSTGSSYEQYF. The CDR3 DNA reads as TGTGCCAGCAGCTCGACGGGTAGCTCCTACGAGCAGTACTTC. The chain has TRBV7-9 and TRBJ2-7; D ambiguous. Trimming removed 4 bases at V and 0 bases at J, with 10 bases between. The CDR3 runs 14 residues. Per germline, CDR1 SEHNR and CDR2 FQNEAQ (reference sequence).

The sample holds a few counts of this clone. The rearrangement links TRBV28 to TRBJ2-2; D possibly corresponds to TRBD1 (6 bases). Trimming stripped 2 bases from V and 5 bases from J, with 21 bases between. The CDR3 has 18 amino acids. Germline V CDR1 and CDR2: MDHEN, SYDVKM. CDR3: CASSLNLPQGLRTGELFF. CDR3 bases: TGTGCCAGCAGTTTAAATCTACCGCAGGGGCTTAGAACCGGGGAGCTGTTTTTT.

The V call is TRBV4-3, the J call TRBJ2-1, with 10 bases aligning to TRBD2. The germline V gene has CDR1 LGHNA and CDR2 YSLEER. The CDR3 consists of 16 residues. With 1 base clipped from V and 4 bases from J, the junction kept 4 bases outside the gene matches. The CDR3 bases are TGCGCCAGCAGCCAAGGGACTAGCGGCTATTACAATGAGCAGTTCTTC. As protein: CASSQGTSGYYNEQFF.

This clone was found a few times. The V gene is TRBV5-4, the J gene TRBJ2-2; no definite D call. This CDR3 is built from 14 residues. V was cut by 3 bases and J by 6 bases, with 12 bases left in between. CDR1 and CDR2 (germline): SGHNT, YYREEE (reference sequence). The CDR3 loop is CASSSAGRAGELFF. The CDR3 bases are TGTGCCAGCAGCTCGGCAGGTCGGGCCGGGGAGCTGTTTTTT. Drawing the rest from reference TRBV5-4 and TRBJ2-2, the complete variable domain is ETGVTQSPTHLIKTRGQQVTLRCSSQSGHNTVSWYQQALGQGPQFIFQYYREEENGRGNFPPRFSGLQFPNYSSELNVNALELDDSALYLCASSSAGRAGELFFGEGSRLTVL.

This clone was seen ten or more times. This CDR3 reads CASSYDSNQPQHF. The DNA of the CDR3 is TGTGCCAGCAGTTACGATAGCAATCAGCCCCAGCATTTT. V is TRBV27 and J is TRBJ1-5, with D unclear. CDR1 is MNHEY, CDR2 SMNVEV, per germline (reference sequence). This CDR3 has 13 amino acids. V lost 4 bases, J lost 0 bases, and 4 bases lay in between.

This chain links TRBV6-5 with TRBJ2-1; 7 positions agree with TRBD2. V lost 6 bases, J lost 1 base, and 6 bases stayed unmatched. The germline gives CDR1 MNHEY, CDR2 SVGAGI. This CDR3 is built from 15 residues. The CDR3 DNA reads as TGTGCCAGCAGCCGGGGGGTGGGGTCCTACAATGAGCAGTTCTTC. It yields the protein CASSRGVGSYNEQFF.

This chain connects TRBV10-1 to TRBJ2-5, with D perhaps given as TRBD1 or TRBD2 (7 bases each). The V gene's germline CDR1 is WNHNN and CDR2 SYGVQD (reference sequence). The CDR3 spans 15 residues. The V and J ends lost 3 bases and 5 bases respectively, with 16 bases between them. The DNA of the CDR3 is TGCGCCAGCAGTGATCCGGGGAGGGGGCAGGAGACCCAGTACTTC. As protein: CASSDPGRGQETQYF.

This chain connects TRBV5-6 to TRBJ2-5, with TRBD1 matching over 8 bases. There are 14 residues in the CDR3. Germline V gene lookup returns CDR1 SGHDT and CDR2 YYEEEE. The V segment lost 6 bases and the J segment 6 bases; nucleotides outside the gene matches: 10. This chain's CDR3 is CASTTDRGRKTQYF. CDR3 coding DNA: TGTGCCAGCACCACTGACAGGGGAAGAAAGACCCAGTACTTC.

This chain joins TRBV2 and TRBJ1-1; D is perhaps TRBD1 (5 bases). The germline gives CDR1 SNHLY, CDR2 FYNNEI. Trimming shortened V by 4 bases and J by 3 bases, and 15 bases separated the two germline ends. CDR3 size: 15 residues. The CDR3 nucleotides are TGTGCCAGCAGTGGCGAGGGGAGTGGAGACACTGAAGCTTTCTTT. Amino acid sequence: CASSGEGSGDTEAFF.

The chain has TRBV7-2 and TRBJ2-5; D gene uncertain. Per the germline V gene, CDR1 is SGHTA and CDR2 is FQGNSA. The V gene lost 1 base and the J gene lost 5 bases, with 17 bases spanning the gap. This CDR3 is 16 amino acids long. CDR3 sequence: CASSLEPFPKTETQYF. The CDR3 bases are TGTGCCAGCAGCTTAGAGCCGTTCCCCAAGACGGAGACCCAGTACTTC.

The chain links TRBV9 to TRBJ2-3; D is unclear. Germline assignment: CDR1 SGDLS and CDR2 YYNGEE. V lost 3 bases to trimming and J lost 1 base, with 3 bases between them. There are 12 residues in the CDR3. CDR3 in DNA: TGTGCCAGCAGCGGGGGCACAGATACGCAGTATTTT. This translates into CASSGGTDTQYF.

The chain has TRBV5-1 and TRBJ1-2; D not certain. V gave up 5 bases and J gave up 1 base, with 12 bases separating them. The germline gives CDR1 SGHRS, CDR2 YFSETQ. The CDR3 runs to 14 residues. The CDR3 here is CASRIEFGNYGYTF. DNA of the CDR3: TGCGCCAGCAGGATTGAGTTTGGTAACTATGGCTACACCTTC.

This chain connects TRBV5-4 to TRBJ2-1; 9 nucleotides align to TRBD1. The CDR3 has 15 amino acids. In germline, CDR1 is SGHNT, CDR2 YYREEE (reference sequence). J was trimmed by 3 bases and V by 5 bases; bases with no gene match: 6. The CDR3 is CASRQPGQGYNEQFF. Written as DNA, the CDR3 is TGTGCCAGCAGACAACCGGGACAGGGCTACAATGAGCAGTTCTTC.

The V gene is TRBV7-2, the J gene TRBJ2-7; TRBD2 might be the D (5 bases). Germline assignment: CDR1 SGHTA and CDR2 FQGNSA. The CDR3 consists of 15 residues. Trimming took off 1 base at V and 3 bases at J, with 13 bases between the two ends. The CDR3: CASSLVGGGGYEQYF. The CDR3 DNA reads as TGTGCCAGCAGCTTAGTTGGAGGTGGAGGCTACGAGCAGTACTTC. The whole variable domain, filled in from reference TRBV7-2 and TRBJ2-7, reads GAGVSQSPSNKVTEKGKDVELRCDPISGHTALYWYRQSLGQGLEFLIYFQGNSAPDKSGLPSDRFSAERTGGSVSTLTIQRTQQEDSAVYLCASSLVGGGGYEQYFGPGTRLTVT.

This clone was seen once. The J gene is TRBJ2-5, the V gene TRBV5-1, with D perhaps TRBD2 (6 bases). The V gene lost 5 bases and the J gene lost 1 base, with 12 bases spanning the gap. CDR1 and CDR2 from the germline V gene are SGHRS and YFSETQ. The CDR3 contains 14 residues. The CDR3 loop is CASSRRGSQETQYF. The CDR3 coding sequence is TGCGCCAGCAGTCGCCGGGGGTCCCAAGAGACCCAGTACTTC.

The chain joins TRBV30 to TRBJ1-4; tentatively, D is TRBD1 (6 bases). Germline-derived CDR1 and CDR2 are GTSNPN and SVGIG (reference sequence). The CDR3 loop spans 13 amino acids. The CDR3 DNA is TGTGCGCACAACAGGGTGACTAATGAAAAACTGTTTTTT. It is translated as CAHNRVTNEKLFF.

This rearrangement joins TRBV29-1 to TRBJ2-2, with 8 positions matching TRBD1. Germline CDR1 reads SQVTM; CDR2 reads ANQGSEA. V lost 7 bases to trimming and J lost 1 base; unmatched junction nucleotides: 5. CDR3 length: 14 amino acids. This CDR3 reads CSARGTGNTGELFF. The CDR3 nucleotides are TGCAGCGCCCGGGGGACAGGGAACACCGGGGAGCTGTTTTTT.

The chain joins TRBV27 to TRBJ2-1; 10 positions agree with TRBD2. This CDR3 is 14 amino acids long. With 6 bases clipped from V and 10 bases from J, the junction kept 9 bases outside the gene matches. Germline CDR1 reads MNHEY; CDR2 reads SMNVEV (reference sequence). CDR3 residues: CASSRGLADIEQFF. In DNA, the CDR3 is TGTGCCAGCAGCCGCGGACTAGCGGATATAGAGCAGTTCTTC.

The chain uses TRBV2 and TRBJ2-4, with no clear D. Germline CDR1 SNHLY, CDR2 FYNNEI. Between the trimmed V and J ends, which lost 2 bases and 6 bases, there was a span of 8 bases. This CDR3 has 13 amino acids. The CDR3 DNA sequence: TGTGCCAGCAGTGAATTGGCACGAAACATTCAGTACTTC. Amino acid sequence: CASSELARNIQYF. The entire variable domain, with the rest obtained from reference TRBV2 and TRBJ2-4, is as follows: EPEVTQTPSHQVTQMGQEVILRCVPISNHLYFYWYRQILGQKVEFLVSFYNNEISEKSEIFDDQFSVERPDGSNFTLKIRSTKLEDSAMYFCASSELARNIQYFGAGTRLSVL.

The chain is built from TRBV19 and TRBJ2-3, with 8 bases identical to TRBD2. This CDR3 spans 15 amino acids. J was trimmed by 6 bases and V by 1 base; bases with no gene match: 6. The V gene's germline CDR1 is LNHDA and CDR2 SQIVND (reference sequence). DNA of the CDR3: TGTGCCAGTAGTATAGGGAGCGGGAGAGTCGATACGCAGTATTTT. Translating it yields CASSIGSGRVDTQYF.

V is TRBV11-2 and J is TRBJ2-2; D gene unclear. Trimming took off 5 bases at V and 5 bases at J, with 9 bases between the two ends. This CDR3 has 13 residues. Germline V lookup: CDR1 SGHAT, CDR2 FQNNGV. The CDR3 DNA is TGTGCCAGCAGCCGCTTGGTGACCGGGGAGCTGTTTTTT. Translation gives CASSRLVTGELFF. Drawing the rest from reference TRBV11-2 and TRBJ2-2, the complete variable domain is EAGVAQSPRYKIIEKRQSVAFWCNPISGHATLYWYQQILGQGPKLLIQFQNNGVVDDSQLPKDRFSAERLKGVDSTLKIQPAKLEDSAVYLCASSRLVTGELFFGEGSRLTVL.

The chain is built from TRBV2 and TRBJ1-1; D gene unclear. The CDR3 length is 15 residues. The V gene's germline CDR1 is SNHLY and CDR2 FYNNEI. The V end was cut by 4 bases, the J end by 0 bases, with 12 bases between. CDR3 coding DNA: TGTGCCAGCAGTGTAAGTCAGGTTATGAACACTGAAGCTTTCTTT. Translated, it gives CASSVSQVMNTEAFF.

The V and J genes are TRBV10-3 and TRBJ2-3, with D perhaps matching TRBD1 (5 bases). CDR1 ENHRY and CDR2 SYGVKD come from the germline V gene. Deletions cut 1 base from V and 5 bases from J, with 13 bases between. This CDR3 has 15 amino acids. CDR3: CAISEWQGAGDTQYF. The CDR3 DNA is TGTGCCATCAGTGAGTGGCAAGGGGCCGGAGATACGCAGTATTTT.

The V call is TRBV10-2, the J call TRBJ2-5, with 7 positions matching TRBD1. This CDR3 is 13 amino acids long. Germline CDR1 WSHSY, CDR2 SAAADI. Unmatched junction bases numbered 4, after V lost 5 bases and J lost 4 bases. The DNA of the CDR3 is TGCGCCAGCAGTACCGGGACAGTAGAGACCCAGTACTTC. It codes for CASSTGTVETQYF.

The chain couples TRBV6-5 to TRBJ2-7, with unresolved D. Germline CDR1 reads MNHEY; CDR2 reads SVGAGI. Trimming took 2 bases from V and 4 from J, leaving 18 bases between them. The CDR3 covers 16 residues. The CDR3 here is CASSYPTTLPRYEQYF. The CDR3 DNA reads TGTGCCAGCAGTTACCCCACGACCCTTCCCAGGTACGAGCAGTACTTC.

This chain uses TRBV27 with TRBJ1-4; possibly TRBD1 for D (5 bases). The germline V gene encodes CDR1 MNHEY and CDR2 SMNVEV (reference sequence). V shed 3 bases and J shed 1 base, with 9 bases lying between them. The CDR3 spans 15 residues. CDR3 sequence (DNA): TGTGCCAGCAGTTTTACGGGGGTAACTAATGAAAAACTGTTTTTT. Protein sequence: CASSFTGVTNEKLFF.

This clone was seen just once. The chain carries TRBV16 and TRBJ2-1; D is unresolved. The CDR3 sequence is 16 residues long. V lost 4 bases to trimming and J lost 3 bases, with 16 bases between them. The germline gives CDR1 KGHSY, CDR2 FQNENV. The chain's CDR3 is CASSPLAARNYNEQFF. The CDR3 DNA sequence: TGTGCCAGCAGCCCCCTGGCGGCCCGCAACTACAATGAGCAGTTCTTC.